These T cell receptor beta chains were read from a single sample in a study of blood T cell repertoires in COVID-19. Sequenced by immunoSEQ multiplex PCR; TCRdb stores in-frame clones only, minus some. There are 250,000 to 350,000 clones in the sample; roughly nine tenths occur only once, and 2.4% lies in the top ten. Sequenced sample: PBMCs or T cells enriched from blood (not recorded which). These receptor sequences come from a woman between 18 and 30 years old who had recovered from COVID-19. Each CDR3 is given with its conserved first and last residue. Fields, in order: CDR3 DNA, CDR3 protein, D gene, V gene, clone size, J gene. The D gene is left open where the match is weak. The size of a clone is reported for some rows only, either as once, few or many, or as a class for expanded clones.

cdr3_nt: TGTGCCAGCAGTGAAATGGACAGAAACAATTCACCCCTCCACTTT; cdr3_aa: CASSEMDRNNSPLHF; d_call: -; v_call: TRBV2; clone_size: -; j_call: TRBJ1-6
cdr3_nt: TGCGCCAGCAGCCAAGCACACTCGATCGGGGGTGGAAACACCATATATTTT; cdr3_aa: CASSQAHSIGGGNTIYF; d_call: -; v_call: TRBV4-1; clone_size: -; j_call: TRBJ1-3
cdr3_nt: TGCGCCAGCAGCTGGGGGACACTCACAGATACGCAGTATTTT; cdr3_aa: CASSWGTLTDTQYF; d_call: -; v_call: TRBV5-1; clone_size: -; j_call: TRBJ2-3
cdr3_nt: TGCGCCAGCAGCCTACCGGGACTAGGGCGTCACGAGCAGTACTTC; cdr3_aa: CASSLPGLGRHEQYF; d_call: TRBD2; v_call: TRBV4-1; clone_size: -; j_call: TRBJ2-7
cdr3_nt: TGTGCCAGCAGCTTTCTATACACTGAAGCTTTCTTT; cdr3_aa: CASSFLYTEAFF; d_call: -; v_call: TRBV7-2; clone_size: -; j_call: TRBJ1-1
cdr3_nt: TGTGCCAGCAGCGCCACAGGGAAGCCCCAGCATTTT; cdr3_aa: CASSATGKPQHF; d_call: -; v_call: TRBV5-6; clone_size: -; j_call: TRBJ1-5
cdr3_nt: TGTGCCAGCAGCTTGCTGGGGCAGGGGTACACTGAAGCTTTCTTT; cdr3_aa: CASSLLGQGYTEAFF; d_call: -; v_call: TRBV5-8; clone_size: -; j_call: TRBJ1-1
cdr3_nt: TGTGCCAGCAGTTACTCGGGGACAGATAATTCACCCCTCCACTTT; cdr3_aa: CASSYSGTDNSPLHF; d_call: TRBD1; v_call: TRBV6-5; clone_size: -; j_call: TRBJ1-6
cdr3_nt: TGTGCCAGTAGTACCCTACCAGGGGGCAGTTCACCCCTCCACTTT; cdr3_aa: CASSTLPGGSSPLHF; d_call: TRBD1; v_call: TRBV19; clone_size: few; j_call: TRBJ1-6
cdr3_nt: TGTGCCAGCAGCCGAGGGGGCGTTTCACCCCTCCACTTT; cdr3_aa: CASSRGGVSPLHF; d_call: TRBD1; v_call: TRBV6-5; clone_size: -; j_call: TRBJ1-6
cdr3_nt: TGTGCCAGCAGCTTGACAGGCCCCGGGGAGCTGTTTTTT; cdr3_aa: CASSLTGPGELFF; d_call: -; v_call: TRBV5-6; clone_size: -; j_call: TRBJ2-2
cdr3_nt: TGCGCCAGCACACCGACAGGGGGTAGTACTGAAGCTTTCTTT; cdr3_aa: CASTPTGGSTEAFF; d_call: TRBD1; v_call: TRBV5-1; clone_size: -; j_call: TRBJ1-1
cdr3_nt: TGCGCCAGCAGCCCCAACACAGGGGCCAACGAGCAGTACTTC; cdr3_aa: CASSPNTGANEQYF; d_call: TRBD1; v_call: TRBV5-1; clone_size: -; j_call: TRBJ2-7
cdr3_nt: TGTGCCAGCAGCTTTTGGGACCCTCTAGCGGCCGGGGAGCTGTTTTTT; cdr3_aa: CASSFWDPLAAGELFF; d_call: -; v_call: TRBV12-1; clone_size: -; j_call: TRBJ2-2
cdr3_nt: TGTGCCAGCAGGGGACAGGCCTACGAGCAGTACTTC; cdr3_aa: CASRGQAYEQYF; d_call: TRBD1; v_call: TRBV2; clone_size: -; j_call: TRBJ2-7
cdr3_nt: TGTGCCAGCAGCTTTCTCGGGACAGGGGACAATGAGCAGTTCTTC; cdr3_aa: CASSFLGTGDNEQFF; d_call: TRBD1; v_call: TRBV11-1; clone_size: -; j_call: TRBJ2-1
cdr3_nt: TGCGCCAGCAGCTTGCTCGGGTCCGAGGGCACTGAAGCTTTCTTT; cdr3_aa: CASSLLGSEGTEAFF; d_call: -; v_call: TRBV5-1; clone_size: -; j_call: TRBJ1-1
cdr3_nt: TGCGCCAGCAGCTTGGATTGGGCGACCTACTATGGCTACACCTTC; cdr3_aa: CASSLDWATYYGYTF; d_call: -; v_call: TRBV5-1; clone_size: -; j_call: TRBJ1-2
cdr3_nt: TGCAGTGGAGGTGGCTACACCTTC; cdr3_aa: CSGGGYTF; d_call: -; v_call: TRBV20-1; clone_size: -; j_call: TRBJ1-2
cdr3_nt: TGTGCCAGCAGTGAAGGCCTCGCGGTCACAGATACGCAGTATTTT; cdr3_aa: CASSEGLAVTDTQYF; d_call: -; v_call: TRBV6-1; clone_size: -; j_call: TRBJ2-3
cdr3_nt: TGTGCCAGCAGCTACGGGGAGGGCCTTGAAGCTTTCTTT; cdr3_aa: CASSYGEGLEAFF; d_call: -; v_call: TRBV7-8; clone_size: -; j_call: TRBJ1-1
cdr3_nt: TGTGCCAGCAGTTTGACGGCCCGGGGTAACACCATATATTTT; cdr3_aa: CASSLTARGNTIYF; d_call: -; v_call: TRBV28; clone_size: -; j_call: TRBJ1-3
cdr3_nt: TGCGCCAGCAGCTTGAATCCGAGCGGGGGGGACGACACAGATACGCAGTATTTT; cdr3_aa: CASSLNPSGGDDTDTQYF; d_call: TRBD2; v_call: TRBV5-1; clone_size: -; j_call: TRBJ2-3
cdr3_nt: TGCGCCAGCAGCCCGCGGGGGGGACTCACCGGGGAGCTGTTTTTT; cdr3_aa: CASSPRGGLTGELFF; d_call: TRBD2; v_call: TRBV5-1; clone_size: -; j_call: TRBJ2-2
cdr3_nt: TGTGCCAGCAGCTTAGCGGCAGGGGGCCATGGCTACACCTTC; cdr3_aa: CASSLAAGGHGYTF; d_call: TRBD1; v_call: TRBV7-9; clone_size: -; j_call: TRBJ1-2
cdr3_nt: TGTGCCAGCAGTCCAGGAACCTACGAGCAGTACTTC; cdr3_aa: CASSPGTYEQYF; d_call: -; v_call: TRBV6-5; clone_size: few; j_call: TRBJ2-7
cdr3_nt: TGTGCCAGCAGGGCCGGGACAGCTTTACTAGCCAAAAACATTCAGTACTTC; cdr3_aa: CASRAGTALLAKNIQYF; d_call: TRBD1; v_call: TRBV7-6; clone_size: -; j_call: TRBJ2-4
cdr3_nt: TGTGCCAGCAGCCCGAGCCCAGGGGGCGGGGAGACCCAGTACTTC; cdr3_aa: CASSPSPGGGETQYF; d_call: TRBD1; v_call: TRBV5-6; clone_size: -; j_call: TRBJ2-5
cdr3_nt: TGTGCCAGCAGGGGCCATGCGAGAAACGAGCAGTACTTC; cdr3_aa: CASRGHARNEQYF; d_call: -; v_call: TRBV27; clone_size: -; j_call: TRBJ2-7
cdr3_nt: TGCAGCGTTCATTCAGCGAACACCGGGGAGCTGTTTTTT; cdr3_aa: CSVHSANTGELFF; d_call: -; v_call: TRBV29-1; clone_size: -; j_call: TRBJ2-2
cdr3_nt: TGTGCCAGCAGCGTAGATCCTAATTCGGACACTGAAGCTTTCTTT; cdr3_aa: CASSVDPNSDTEAFF; d_call: -; v_call: TRBV9; clone_size: -; j_call: TRBJ1-1
cdr3_nt: TGTGCCAGCAGCTATAGGACAGGGGGAGAGTACGAGCAGTACTTC; cdr3_aa: CASSYRTGGEYEQYF; d_call: TRBD1; v_call: TRBV7-2; clone_size: -; j_call: TRBJ2-7
cdr3_nt: TGTGCCAGCAGCTTCGGAGACAGGGTCGAAGAGACCCAGTACTTC; cdr3_aa: CASSFGDRVEETQYF; d_call: TRBD1; v_call: TRBV5-4; clone_size: -; j_call: TRBJ2-5
cdr3_nt: TGTGCCAGCAGTTTATCGAAGGGACTAGCGGGTGTCAATGAGCAGTTCTTC; cdr3_aa: CASSLSKGLAGVNEQFF; d_call: TRBD2; v_call: TRBV27; clone_size: -; j_call: TRBJ2-1
cdr3_nt: TGTGCCAGCAGCTTCCAACCGGGCCAGGGAACCTATGGCTACACCTTC; cdr3_aa: CASSFQPGQGTYGYTF; d_call: -; v_call: TRBV7-8; clone_size: -; j_call: TRBJ1-2
cdr3_nt: TGTGCCAGCAACCGACAGGGCGGTCTCTACGAGCAGTACTTC; cdr3_aa: CASNRQGGLYEQYF; d_call: TRBD1; v_call: TRBV6-5; clone_size: -; j_call: TRBJ2-7
cdr3_nt: TGTGCCAGCAGTTTCCCCGACGGGGGGGCCAGATCACCCCTCCACTTT; cdr3_aa: CASSFPDGGARSPLHF; d_call: -; v_call: TRBV28; clone_size: -; j_call: TRBJ1-6